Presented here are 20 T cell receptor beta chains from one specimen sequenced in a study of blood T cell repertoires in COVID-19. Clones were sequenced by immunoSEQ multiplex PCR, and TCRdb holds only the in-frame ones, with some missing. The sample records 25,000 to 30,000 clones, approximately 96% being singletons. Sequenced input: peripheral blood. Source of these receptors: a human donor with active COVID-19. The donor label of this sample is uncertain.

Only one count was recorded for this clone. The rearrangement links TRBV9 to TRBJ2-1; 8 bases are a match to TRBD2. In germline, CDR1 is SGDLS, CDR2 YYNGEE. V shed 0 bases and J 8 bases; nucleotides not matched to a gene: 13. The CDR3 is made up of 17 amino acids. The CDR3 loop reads CASSVDLSGATRDEQFF. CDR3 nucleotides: TGTGCCAGCAGCGTAGACCTTAGCGGGGCTACTCGGGATGAGCAGTTCTTC.

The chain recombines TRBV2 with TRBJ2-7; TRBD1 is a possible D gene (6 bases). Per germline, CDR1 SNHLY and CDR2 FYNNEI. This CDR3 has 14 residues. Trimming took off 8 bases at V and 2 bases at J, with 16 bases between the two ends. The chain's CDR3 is CASVKGQGAYEQYF. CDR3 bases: TGTGCCAGCGTCAAGGGACAAGGCGCCTACGAGCAGTACTTC.

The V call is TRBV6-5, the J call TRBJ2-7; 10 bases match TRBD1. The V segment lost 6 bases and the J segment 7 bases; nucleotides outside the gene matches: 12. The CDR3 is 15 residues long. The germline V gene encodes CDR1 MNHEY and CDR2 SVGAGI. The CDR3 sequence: CASSLSGTGVFEQYF. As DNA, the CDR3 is TGTGCCAGCAGCCTTTCCGGGACAGGGGTCTTTGAGCAGTACTTC.

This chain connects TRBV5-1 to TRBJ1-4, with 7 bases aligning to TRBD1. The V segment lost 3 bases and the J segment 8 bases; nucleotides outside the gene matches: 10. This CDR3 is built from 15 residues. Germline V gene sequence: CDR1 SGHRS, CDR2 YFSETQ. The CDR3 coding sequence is TGCGCCAGCAGCTCGAGACAGGGAGGTAGAGAAAAACTGTTTTTT. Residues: CASSSRQGGREKLFF.

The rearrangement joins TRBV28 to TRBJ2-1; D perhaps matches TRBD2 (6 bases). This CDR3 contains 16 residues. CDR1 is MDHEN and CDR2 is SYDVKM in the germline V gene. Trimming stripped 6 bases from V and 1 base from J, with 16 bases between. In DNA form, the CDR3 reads TGTGCCAGCAGCACCTCCCTAGCGAGGTCCTACAATGAGCAGTTCTTC. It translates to CASSTSLARSYNEQFF.

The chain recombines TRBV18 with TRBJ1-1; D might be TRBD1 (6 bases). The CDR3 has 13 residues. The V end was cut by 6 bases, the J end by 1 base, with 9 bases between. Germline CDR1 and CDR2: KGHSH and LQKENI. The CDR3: CASSTQGNTEAFF. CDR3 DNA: TGTGCCAGCTCGACACAGGGGAACACTGAAGCTTTCTTT.

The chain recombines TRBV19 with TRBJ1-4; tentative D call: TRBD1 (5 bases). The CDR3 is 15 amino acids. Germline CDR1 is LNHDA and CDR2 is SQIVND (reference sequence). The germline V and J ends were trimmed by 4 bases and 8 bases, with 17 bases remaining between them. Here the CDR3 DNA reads TGTGCCAGTAGTACCATCCGGGGGGAGAGCGAAAAACTGTTTTTT. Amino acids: CASSTIRGESEKLFF. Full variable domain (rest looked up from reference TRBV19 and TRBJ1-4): DGGITQSPKYLFRKEGQNVTLSCEQNLNHDAMYWYRQDPGQGLRLIYYSQIVNDFQKGDIAEGYSVSREKKESFPLTVTSAQKNPTAFYLCASSTIRGESEKLFFGSGTQLSVL.

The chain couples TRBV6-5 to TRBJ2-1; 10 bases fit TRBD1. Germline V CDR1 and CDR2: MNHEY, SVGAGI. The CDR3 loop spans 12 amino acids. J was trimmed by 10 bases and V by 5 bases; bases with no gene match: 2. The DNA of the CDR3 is TGTGCCAGCAGTAAGACAGGGGGCGAGCAGTTCTTC. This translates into CASSKTGGEQFF.

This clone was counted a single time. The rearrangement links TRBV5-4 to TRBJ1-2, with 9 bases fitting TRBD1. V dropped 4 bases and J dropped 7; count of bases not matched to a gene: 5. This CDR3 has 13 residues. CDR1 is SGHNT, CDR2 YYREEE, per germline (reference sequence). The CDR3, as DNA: TGTGCCAGCAGCGCAACAGGGGGCATTGGCTACACCTTC. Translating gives CASSATGGIGYTF.

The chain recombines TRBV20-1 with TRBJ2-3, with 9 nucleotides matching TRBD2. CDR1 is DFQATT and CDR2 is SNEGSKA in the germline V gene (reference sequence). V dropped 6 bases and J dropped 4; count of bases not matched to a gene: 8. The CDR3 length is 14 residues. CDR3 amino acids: CSASSGRGADTQYF. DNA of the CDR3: TGCAGTGCCAGTAGCGGGAGAGGCGCAGATACGCAGTATTTT.

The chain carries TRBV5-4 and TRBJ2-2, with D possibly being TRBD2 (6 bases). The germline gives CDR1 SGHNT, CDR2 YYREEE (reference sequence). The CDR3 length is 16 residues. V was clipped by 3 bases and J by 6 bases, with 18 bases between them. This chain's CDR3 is CASSSPVGGAAGELFF. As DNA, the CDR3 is TGTGCCAGCAGCTCCCCCGTGGGAGGAGCCGCCGGGGAGCTGTTTTTT.

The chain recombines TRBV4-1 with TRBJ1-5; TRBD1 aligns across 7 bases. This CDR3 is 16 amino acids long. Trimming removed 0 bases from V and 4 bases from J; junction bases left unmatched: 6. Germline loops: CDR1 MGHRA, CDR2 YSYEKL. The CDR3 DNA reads TGCGCCAGCAGCCAAGATCGGGACAGAACAAATCAGCCCCAGCATTTT. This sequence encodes CASSQDRDRTNQPQHF.

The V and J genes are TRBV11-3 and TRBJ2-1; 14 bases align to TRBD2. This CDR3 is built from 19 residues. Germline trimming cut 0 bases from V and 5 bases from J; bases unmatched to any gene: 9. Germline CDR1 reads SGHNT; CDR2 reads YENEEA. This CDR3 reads CASSLEGTSGSSENNEQFF. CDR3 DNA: TGTGCCAGCAGCTTAGAGGGGACTAGCGGGAGTTCTGAGAACAATGAGCAGTTCTTC. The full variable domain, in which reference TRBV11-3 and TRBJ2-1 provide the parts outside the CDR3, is EAGVVQSPRYKIIEKKQPVAFWCNPISGHNTLYWYLQNLGQGPELLIRYENEEAVDDSQLPKDRFSAERLKGVDSTLKIQPAELGDSAVYLCASSLEGTSGSSENNEQFFGPGTRLTVL.

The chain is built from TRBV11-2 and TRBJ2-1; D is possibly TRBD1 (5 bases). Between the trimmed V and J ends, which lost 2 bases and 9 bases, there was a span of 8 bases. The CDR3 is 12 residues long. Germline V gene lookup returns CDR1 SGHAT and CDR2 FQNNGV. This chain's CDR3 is CASSLLRGEQFF. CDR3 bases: TGTGCCAGCAGCTTACTTAGGGGTGAGCAGTTCTTC.

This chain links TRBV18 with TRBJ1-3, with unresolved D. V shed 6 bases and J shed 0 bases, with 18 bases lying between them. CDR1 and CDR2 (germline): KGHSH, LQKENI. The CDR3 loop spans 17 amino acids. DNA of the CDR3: TGTGCCAGCTCTCACCGAGATCGGGTTCTCTCTGGAAACACCATATATTTT. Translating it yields CASSHRDRVLSGNTIYF. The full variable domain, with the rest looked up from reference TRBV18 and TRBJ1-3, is NAGVMQNPRHLVRRRGQEARLRCSPMKGHSHVYWYRQLPEEGLKFMVYLQKENIIDESGMPKERFSAEFPKEGPSILRIQQVVRGDSAAYFCASSHRDRVLSGNTIYFGEGSWLTVV.

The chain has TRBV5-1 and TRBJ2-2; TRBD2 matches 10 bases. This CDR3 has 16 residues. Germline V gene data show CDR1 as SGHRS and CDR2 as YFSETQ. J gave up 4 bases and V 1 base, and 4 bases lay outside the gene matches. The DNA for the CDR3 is TGCGCCAGCAGCTTGAACCGACTAGCGGGCACCGGGGAGCTGTTTTTT. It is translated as CASSLNRLAGTGELFF.

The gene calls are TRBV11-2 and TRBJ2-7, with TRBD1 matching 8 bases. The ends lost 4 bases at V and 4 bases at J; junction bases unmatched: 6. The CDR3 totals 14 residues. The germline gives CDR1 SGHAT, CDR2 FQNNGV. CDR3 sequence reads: CASSSRQGRYEQYF. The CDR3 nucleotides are TGTGCCAGCAGCTCTCGACAGGGGCGGTACGAGCAGTACTTC.

The CDR3 reads CASSQDERQGASQPQHF. In DNA form, the CDR3 reads TGCGCCAGCAGCCAAGATGAGCGACAGGGGGCCAGTCAGCCCCAGCATTTT. The chain carries TRBV4-1 and TRBJ1-5; 10 nucleotides align to TRBD1. The CDR3 consists of 17 residues. Germline assignment: CDR1 MGHRA and CDR2 YSYEKL. The V and J ends lost 0 bases and 6 bases, in that order; junction bases with no gene match: 8.

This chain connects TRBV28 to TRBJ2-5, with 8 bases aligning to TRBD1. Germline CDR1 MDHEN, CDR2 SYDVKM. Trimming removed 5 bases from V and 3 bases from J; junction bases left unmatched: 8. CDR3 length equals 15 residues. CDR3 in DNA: TGTGCCAGCAGTCAACCCCCGGGACAGGAAGAGACCCAGTACTTC. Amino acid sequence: CASSQPPGQEETQYF.

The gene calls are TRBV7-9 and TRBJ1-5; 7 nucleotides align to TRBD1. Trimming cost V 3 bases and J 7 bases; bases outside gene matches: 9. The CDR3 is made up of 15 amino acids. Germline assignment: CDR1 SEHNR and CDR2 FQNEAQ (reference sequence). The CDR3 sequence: CASSLTGQAGQPQHF. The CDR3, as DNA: TGTGCCAGCAGCTTGACAGGACAGGCGGGGCAGCCCCAGCATTTT.